The entry below gives a single T cell receptor beta chain sequence along with its context. Germline V gene sequence: CDR1 MNHEY, CDR2 SMNVEV (reference sequence). Unmatched junction bases numbered 7, after V lost 2 bases and J lost 5 bases. This CDR3 spans 15 amino acids. The data stem from a study of blood T cell repertoires in COVID-19. The table came from immunoSEQ multiplex PCR; TCRdb's copy has only in-frame clones and leaves some out. The table has about 250,000 clones, approximately 85% seen once; the top ten hold roughly 5%. The sequenced sample was peripheral blood. The J gene is TRBJ2-5, the V gene TRBV27; TRBD2 agrees at 8 bases. The sequence was obtained from a man over 45 with COVID-19, enrolled during active disease. CDR3 sequence: CASSLAGGAEETQYF. The CDR3 DNA is TGTGCCAGCAGTTTAGCCGGGGGGGCGGAGGAGACCCAGTACTTC.